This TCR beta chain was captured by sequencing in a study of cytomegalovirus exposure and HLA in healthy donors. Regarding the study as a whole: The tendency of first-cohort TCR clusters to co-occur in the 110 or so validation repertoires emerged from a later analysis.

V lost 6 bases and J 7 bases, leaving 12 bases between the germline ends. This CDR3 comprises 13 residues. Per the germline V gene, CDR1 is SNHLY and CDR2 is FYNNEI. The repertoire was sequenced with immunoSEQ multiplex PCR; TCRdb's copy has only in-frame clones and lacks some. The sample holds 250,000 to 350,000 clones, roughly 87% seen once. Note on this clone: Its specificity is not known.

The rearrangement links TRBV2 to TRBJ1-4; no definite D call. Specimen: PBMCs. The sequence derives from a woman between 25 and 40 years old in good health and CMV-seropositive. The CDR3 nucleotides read TGTGCCAGCAGCCTCACAGAGGGTGAAAAACTGTTTTTT. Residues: CASSLTEGEKLFF.